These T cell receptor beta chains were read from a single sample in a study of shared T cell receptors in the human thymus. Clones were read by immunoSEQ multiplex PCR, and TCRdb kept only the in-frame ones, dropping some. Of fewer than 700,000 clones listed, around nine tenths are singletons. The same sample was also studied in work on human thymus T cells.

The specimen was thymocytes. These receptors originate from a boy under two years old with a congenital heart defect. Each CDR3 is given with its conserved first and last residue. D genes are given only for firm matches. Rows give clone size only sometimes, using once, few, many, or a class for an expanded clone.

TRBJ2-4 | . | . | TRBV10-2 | CASSESSMKNIQYF | TGCGCCAGCAGTGAGTCCAGTATGAAAAACATTCAGTACTTC
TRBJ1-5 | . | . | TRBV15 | CATSRVVPGEYSNQPQHF | TGTGCCACCAGCAGAGTCGTTCCAGGGGAATATAGCAATCAGCCCCAGCATTTT
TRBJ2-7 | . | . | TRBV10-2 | CASSESPRGWGDEQYF | TGCGCCAGCAGTGAGTCTCCAAGGGGGTGGGGTGACGAGCAGTACTTC
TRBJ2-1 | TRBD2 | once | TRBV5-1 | CASSLADWTGLAGQYSYNEQFF | TGCGCCAGCAGCTTGGCCGACTGGACGGGACTAGCGGGGCAATACTCCTACAATGAGCAGTTCTTC
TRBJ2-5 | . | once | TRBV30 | CAWSVPTSRETQYF | TGTGCCTGGAGTGTACCTACTAGCCGGGAGACCCAGTACTTC
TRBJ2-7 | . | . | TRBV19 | CASSSPTGEQYF | TGTGCCAGTAGTTCACCAACGGGGGAGCAGTACTTC
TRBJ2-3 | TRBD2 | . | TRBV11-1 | CASSLLQRASGTSTDTQYF | TGTGCCAGCAGCTTACTCCAAAGGGCTAGCGGGACGAGCACAGATACGCAGTATTTT
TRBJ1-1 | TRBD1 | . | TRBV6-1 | CASSTPGQGPTEAFF | TGTGCCAGCAGCACCCCGGGACAGGGACCCACTGAAGCTTTCTTT
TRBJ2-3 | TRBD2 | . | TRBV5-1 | CASSRTSGTSTDTQYF | TGCGCCAGCAGCCGGACTAGCGGGACCAGCACAGATACGCAGTATTTT
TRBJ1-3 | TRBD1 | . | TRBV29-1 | CSVTDRGPGNTIYF | TGCAGCGTTACTGACAGGGGGCCTGGAAACACCATATATTTT
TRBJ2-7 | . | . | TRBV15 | CATRQTGNSYEQYF | TGTGCCACCAGGCAGACAGGCAACTCCTACGAGCAGTACTTC
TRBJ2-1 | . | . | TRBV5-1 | CASSFGRTYNEQFF | TGCGCCAGCAGCTTCGGCCGGACTTACAATGAGCAGTTCTTC
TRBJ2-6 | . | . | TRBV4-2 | CASSQETPRAGSNSGANVLTF | TGTGCCAGCAGCCAAGAAACCCCCAGGGCAGGGTCAAACTCTGGGGCCAACGTCCTGACTTTC
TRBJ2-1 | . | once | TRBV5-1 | CASSLSTDNEQFF | TGCGCCAGCAGCTTATCGACAGACAATGAGCAGTTCTTC
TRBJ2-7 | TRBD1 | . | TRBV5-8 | CASTLVGTEPYEQYF | TGTGCCAGCACCCTGGTCGGGACAGAGCCCTACGAGCAGTACTTC
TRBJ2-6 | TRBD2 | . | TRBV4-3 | CASSPQAGPRRSGANVLTF | TGCGCCAGCAGCCCGCAAGCGGGGCCCCGGCGCTCTGGGGCCAACGTCCTGACTTTC
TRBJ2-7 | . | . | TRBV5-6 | CASSSGLTYEQYF | TGTGCCAGCAGCTCAGGACTAACCTACGAGCAGTACTTC
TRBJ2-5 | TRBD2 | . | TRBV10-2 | CASMDSGKQETQYF | TGCGCCAGCATGGATAGCGGGAAGCAAGAGACCCAGTACTTC
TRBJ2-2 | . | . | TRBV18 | CASSLTGRAGELFF | TGTGCCAGCTCACTTACAGGGCGCGCCGGGGAGCTGTTTTTT
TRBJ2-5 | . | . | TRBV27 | CAKPGAERKETQYF | TGTGCCAAACCTGGGGCGGAGCGTAAAGAGACCCAGTACTTC
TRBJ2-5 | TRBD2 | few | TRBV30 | CAWSPNPVRGLAGETQYF | TGTGCCTGGAGCCCGAACCCTGTAAGGGGACTAGCAGGGGAGACCCAGTACTTC
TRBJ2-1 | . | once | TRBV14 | CASSQNRLAQNNEQFF | TGTGCCAGCAGCCAAAATAGGCTAGCCCAAAACAATGAGCAGTTCTTC
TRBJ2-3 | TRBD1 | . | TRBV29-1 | CSYMDRVSDTQYF | TGCAGTTATATGGACAGGGTTTCAGATACGCAGTATTTT
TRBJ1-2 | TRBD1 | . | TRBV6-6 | CASNRGEGDYGYTF | TGTGCCAGCAACAGGGGAGAGGGGGACTATGGCTACACCTTC
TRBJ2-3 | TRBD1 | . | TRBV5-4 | CASSSHPGQGARDTQYF | TGTGCCAGCAGCTCACACCCTGGACAGGGGGCGAGAGATACGCAGTATTTT
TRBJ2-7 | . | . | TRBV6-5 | CASSHSGTSYEQYF | TGTGCCAGCAGTCATAGCGGAACCTCCTACGAGCAGTACTTC
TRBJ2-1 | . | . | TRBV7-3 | CASSPRARDEQFF | TGTGCCAGCAGCCCACGGGCGCGGGACGAGCAGTTCTTC
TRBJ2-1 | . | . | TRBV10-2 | CASRRTFYNEQFF | TGCGCCAGCAGGCGGACTTTTTACAATGAGCAGTTCTTC
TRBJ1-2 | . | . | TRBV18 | CASSPGVQGGYTF | TGTGCCAGCTCACCAGGAGTGCAGGGTGGCTACACCTTC
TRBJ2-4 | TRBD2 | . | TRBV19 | CASSRTSGTKNIQYF | TGTGCCAGTAGTAGGACTAGCGGGACCAAAAACATTCAGTACTTC
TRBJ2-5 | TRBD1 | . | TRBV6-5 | CASSYSQGEETQYF | TGTGCCAGCAGTTACTCGCAGGGGGAGGAGACCCAGTACTTC
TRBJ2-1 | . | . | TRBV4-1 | CASSQAGATSYNEQFF | TGCGCCAGCAGCCAGGCAGGGGCTACTTCCTACAATGAGCAGTTCTTC
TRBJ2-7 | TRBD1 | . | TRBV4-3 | CASSREEGQGNEQYF | TGCGCCAGCAGCCGAGAGGAGGGACAGGGGAACGAGCAGTACTTC
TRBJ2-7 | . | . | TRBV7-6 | CASSLGQGSDYEQYF | TGTGCCAGCAGCTTAGGGCAGGGGAGTGACTACGAGCAGTACTTC
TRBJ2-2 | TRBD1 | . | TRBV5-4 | CASSSTFRTGGTGELFF | TGTGCCAGCAGCTCGACCTTCCGGACAGGGGGCACCGGGGAGCTGTTTTTT
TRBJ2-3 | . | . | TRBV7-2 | CASSLSGHSTDTQYF | TGTGCCAGCAGCTTGTCGGGACATAGCACAGATACGCAGTATTTT
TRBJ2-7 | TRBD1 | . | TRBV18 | CASSPPKWPGQPHYEQYF | TGTGCCAGCTCACCCCCAAAGTGGCCGGGACAGCCTCACTACGAGCAGTACTTC
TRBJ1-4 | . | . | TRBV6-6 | CASKRASNEKLFF | TGTGCCAGCAAAAGAGCGAGCAATGAAAAACTGTTTTTT
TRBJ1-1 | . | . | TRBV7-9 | CASSLAAANTEAFF | TGTGCCAGCAGCTTAGCGGCCGCGAACACTGAAGCTTTCTTT
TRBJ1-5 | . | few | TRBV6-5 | CASSYSAGSHQPQHF | TGTGCCAGCAGTTACTCTGCGGGGTCCCATCAGCCCCAGCATTTT
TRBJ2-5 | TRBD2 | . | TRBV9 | CASAPTGGETQYF | TGTGCCAGCGCCCCAACGGGGGGGGAGACCCAGTACTTC
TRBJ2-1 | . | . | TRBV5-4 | CASSSGPWGHNEQFF | TGTGCCAGCAGCTCAGGGCCTTGGGGGCACAATGAGCAGTTCTTC
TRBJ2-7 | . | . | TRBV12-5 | CASGLVALGGRHDEQYF | TGTGCTAGTGGTTTGGTCGCCCTTGGGGGGAGGCACGATGAGCAGTACTTC
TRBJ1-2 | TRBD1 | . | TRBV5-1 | CASSLPGGRSEPYGYTF | TGCGCCAGCAGCCTCCCAGGGGGGCGTTCTGAACCGTATGGCTACACCTTC
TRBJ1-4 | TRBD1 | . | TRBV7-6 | CASSRYRGRNEKLFF | TGTGCCAGCAGCCGGTACAGGGGAAGGAATGAAAAACTGTTTTTT
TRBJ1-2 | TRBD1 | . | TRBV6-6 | CASSSRTGLEYGYTF | TGTGCCAGCAGTTCTAGGACAGGGTTGGAATATGGCTACACCTTC
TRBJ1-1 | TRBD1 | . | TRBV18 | CASSSTGAAEAFF | TGTGCCAGCTCATCGACAGGGGCGGCTGAAGCTTTCTTT
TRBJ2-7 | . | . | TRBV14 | CASSLAAGGQNEQYF | TGTGCCAGCAGCTTAGCGGCAGGGGGGCAAAACGAGCAGTACTTC
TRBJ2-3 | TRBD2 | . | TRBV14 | CASSQEGGWTSTDTQYF | TGTGCCAGCAGCCAAGAGGGGGGGTGGACTAGCACAGATACGCAGTATTTT
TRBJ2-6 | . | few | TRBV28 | CASSLGWEAPGANVLTF | TGTGCCAGCAGTTTGGGCTGGGAGGCTCCTGGGGCCAACGTCCTGACTTTC
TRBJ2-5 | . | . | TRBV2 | CASSTPGGETQYF | TGTGCCAGCAGTACCCCGGGTGGAGAGACCCAGTACTTC
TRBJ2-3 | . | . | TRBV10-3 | CAISESPSSESTDTQYF | TGTGCCATCAGTGAGTCGCCTTCTAGCGAGAGCACAGATACGCAGTATTTT
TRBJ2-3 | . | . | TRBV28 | CASSLRRITDTQYF | TGTGCCAGCAGTTTAAGGCGGATCACAGATACGCAGTATTTT
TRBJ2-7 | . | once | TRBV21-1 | CAAGRGGEQYF | TGTGCTGCGGGTCGGGGAGGCGAGCAGTACTTC
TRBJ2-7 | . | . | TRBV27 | CASRGTGPETSSYEQYF | TGTGCCAGCAGGGGCACCGGGCCCGAAACTAGTTCCTACGAGCAGTACTTC
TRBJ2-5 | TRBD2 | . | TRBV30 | CAWSVHRSGLAEQETQYF | TGTGCCTGGAGTGTTCACCGATCGGGACTAGCGGAACAAGAGACCCAGTACTTC
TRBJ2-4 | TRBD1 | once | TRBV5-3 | CARSLPFRGREYF | TGTGCCAGAAGCTTGCCCTTCAGGGGGCGCGAGTACTTC
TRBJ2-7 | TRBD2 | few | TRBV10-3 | CAISGGASGVISYEQYF | TGTGCCATCAGTGGGGGGGCTAGCGGGGTTATCTCCTACGAGCAGTACTTC
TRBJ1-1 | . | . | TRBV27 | CASSLWAGGRSTEAFF | TGTGCCAGCAGTTTATGGGCCGGGGGACGAAGTACTGAAGCTTTCTTT
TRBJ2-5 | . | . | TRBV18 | CASSPGREDRFKETQYF | TGTGCCAGCTCACCAGGAAGGGAAGACAGATTCAAAGAGACCCAGTACTTC